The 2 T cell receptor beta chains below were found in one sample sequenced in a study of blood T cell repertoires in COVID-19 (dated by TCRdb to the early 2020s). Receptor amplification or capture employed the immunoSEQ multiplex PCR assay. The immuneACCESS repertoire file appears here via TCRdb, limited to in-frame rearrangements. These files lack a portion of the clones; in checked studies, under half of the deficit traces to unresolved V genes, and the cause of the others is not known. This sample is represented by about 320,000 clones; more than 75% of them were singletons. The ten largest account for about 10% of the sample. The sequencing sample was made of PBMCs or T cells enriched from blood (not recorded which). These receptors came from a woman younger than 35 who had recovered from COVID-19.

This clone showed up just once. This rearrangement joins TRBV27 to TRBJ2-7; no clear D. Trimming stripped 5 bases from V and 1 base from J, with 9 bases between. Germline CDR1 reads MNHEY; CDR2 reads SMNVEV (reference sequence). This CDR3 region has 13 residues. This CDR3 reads CASSTSKSYEQYF. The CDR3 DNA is TGTGCCAGCAGTACGAGTAAATCCTACGAGCAGTACTTC.

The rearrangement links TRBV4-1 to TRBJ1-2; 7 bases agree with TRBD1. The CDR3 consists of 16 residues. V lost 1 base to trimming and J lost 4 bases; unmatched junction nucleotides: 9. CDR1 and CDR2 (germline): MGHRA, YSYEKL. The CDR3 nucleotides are TGCGCCAGCAGCCAAGCCGCCTACGGGACAGCCTATGGCTACACCTTC. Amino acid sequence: CASSQAAYGTAYGYTF.